This is a list of T cell receptor beta chains from one sample in a study of Graves' ophthalmopathy and Graves' hyperthyroidism. TCRdb fed the multiplex PCR reads into MiXCR, producing one record per CDR3 protein. This sample carries some 360,000 distinct CDR3 sequences, about a sixth of them seen once, and the ten largest clones take 2.4%. Source material: peripheral blood. The receptors here all came from an adult woman with stable Graves' hyperthyroidism. Each CDR3 is given with its conserved first and last residue. D genes are given only for firm matches. Size values are once, few and many counts, or a class for expanded clones, and some rows have none.

clone_size d_call j_call v_call cdr3_nt cdr3_aa
many TRBD1 TRBJ1-5 TRBV6-1 TGTGCCAGCAGCGACAGGGAGGATCAGCCCCAGCATTTT CASSDREDQPQHF
many - TRBJ2-7 TRBV10-3 TGTGCCATCAGTGGGGGACTGATGCTCTCCTACGAGCAGTACTTC CAISGGLMLSYEQYF
many TRBD2 TRBJ2-5 TRBV4-2 TGTGCCAGCAGCCAAGGTACTAGCGGGAGATGGAAAGAGACCCAGTACTTC CASSQGTSGRWKETQYF
many TRBD1 TRBJ2-7 TRBV12-3/TRBV12-4 TGTGCCAGCAGCGTACAGGGGGCGAGAGCCTACGAGCAGTACTTC CASSVQGARAYEQYF
many TRBD2 TRBJ2-2 TRBV12-5 TGTGCTAGTGGTAGCGGGAGAAACACCGGGGAGCTGTTTTTT CASGSGRNTGELFF
- - TRBJ1-6 TRBV4-1 TGCGCCAGCAGCCAAGATAAGGGCTATAATTCACCCCTCCACTTT CASSQDKGYNSPLHF
many TRBD2 TRBJ2-5 TRBV2 TGTGCCAGCAGTGAAGGGACTAGCGGGGGGCAAGAGACCCAGTACTTC CASSEGTSGGQETQYF
many - TRBJ2-2 TRBV7-6 TGTGCCAGCAGCTTAGCAGACGGGGAGCTGTTTTTT CASSLADGELFF
few - TRBJ2-2 TRBV7-2 TGTGCCAGCAGCTTGCGGGGAAACGCCGGGGAGCTGTTTTTT CASSLRGNAGELFF
- TRBD2 TRBJ2-5 TRBV27 TGTGCCAGCGGGCTAGCGGGAGGGCGGGAGACCCAGTACTTC CASGLAGGRETQYF
many TRBD1 TRBJ1-2 TRBV20-1 TGCAGTGCCTATGGCCCGGACAGGAGGCACGATGGCTACACCTTC CSAYGPDRRHDGYTF